Presented here are 3 T cell receptor beta chains from one specimen sequenced in a study of T cell responses to AZD1222 COVID-19 vaccine. Libraries were prepared by immunoSEQ multiplex PCR; TCRdb keeps only in-frame clonotypes and omits some of them. The table shows some 170,000 clones, with under 95% occurring only once. The starting material was peripheral blood, obtained 28 days after the second AZD1222 dose. These TCRs come from an adult who received the AZD1222 COVID-19 vaccine.

The V call is TRBV29-1, the J call TRBJ2-7; 7 bases are shared with TRBD1. This CDR3 contains 14 residues. The germline CDR1 and CDR2 sequences are SQVTM and ANQGSEA. The junction had 5 bases not matched to a gene; V was cut back by 0 bases and J by 3 bases. This CDR3 is CSVEDPGQFYEQYF. The CDR3 bases are TGCAGCGTTGAAGATCCGGGACAGTTCTACGAGCAGTACTTC.

This chain joins TRBV21-1 and TRBJ2-3. TRBV21-1 is classified as a pseudogene. CDR3 size: 19 residues. The DNA of the CDR3 is TGTGCCAGCAGCAAAGCGCTTTTGGCGGACCGTGTAAGCACAGATACGCAGTATTTT. This encodes CASSKALLADRVSTDTQYF.

The chain has TRBV27 and TRBJ2-1; D might be TRBD1 or TRBD2, each matching 5 bases. This CDR3 contains 20 residues. CDR1 is MNHEY, CDR2 SMNVEV, per germline (reference sequence). Deletions cut 3 bases from V and 5 bases from J, with 29 bases between. The CDR3 spells CASSLLLRDPGKGSHNEQFF. CDR3 sequence (DNA): TGTGCCAGCAGTTTGCTTTTACGGGACCCAGGGAAAGGGAGCCACAATGAGCAGTTCTTC.